This T cell receptor (beta chain) comes out of a study of T cell changes during pregnancy in multiple sclerosis. Germline V gene lookup returns CDR1 MGHRA and CDR2 YSYEKL. The CDR3 totals 17 residues. V shed 1 base and J shed 3 bases, with 16 bases lying between them. The assay was immunoSEQ multiplex PCR, and TCRdb's table has in-frame clones only and misses some. The sample consists of 41,000 or so clones, more than 85% of them appearing once. This clonotype was obtained from a female donor with multiple sclerosis, enrolled in a pregnancy study. The chain uses TRBV4-1 and TRBJ1-5; a weak D match, TRBD1 (6 bases). The specimen comprised CD8+ T cells from peripheral blood mononuclear cells, sampled in the third trimester of pregnancy. The CDR3 DNA reads TGCGCCAGCAGCCAAGGGGTGGGGGCAGTTAACAATCAGCCCCAGCATTTT. Translating gives CASSQGVGAVNNQPQHF.